The entry below gives a single T cell receptor (beta chain) sequence along with its context. Its antigen is still unknown. The data were obtained in a study of T-cell memory formation after mild COVID-19. About the study: In these data, TCR clusters were largely donor specific. Broader study findings: Among contracting clones, CD4+ were mainly CM/EM and CD8+ enriched in EMRA. Within pre-infection memory, some responding clones were found, suggesting cross-reactive memory joined.

A 5'RACE reaction primed in the constant segment made cDNA libraries of TCR alpha and TCR beta, and these carried sample barcodes and UMIs. Each CDR3 protein gets one entry after TCRdb re-called the 5' RACE reads with MiXCR. The sample yields around 250,000 distinct CDR3 sequences, around 15% seen once. Germline CDR1 is MNHEY and CDR2 is SVGAGI. This CDR3 is built from 13 residues. With 5 bases clipped from V and 5 bases from J, the junction kept 4 bases outside the gene matches. J is TRBJ1-1 and V is TRBV6-5, with 8 bases lining up with TRBD1. The receptor comes from a man aged 18 to 29 who had mild COVID-19 (a few samples of this study predate the infection). Cell type and time point are not known. Input material: PBMCs or a T cell subset sorted from them (not recorded which). CDR3 region: CASSTTGGTEAFF. In nucleotides, the CDR3 is TGTGCCAGCAGTACCACAGGGGGGACTGAAGCTTTCTTT.